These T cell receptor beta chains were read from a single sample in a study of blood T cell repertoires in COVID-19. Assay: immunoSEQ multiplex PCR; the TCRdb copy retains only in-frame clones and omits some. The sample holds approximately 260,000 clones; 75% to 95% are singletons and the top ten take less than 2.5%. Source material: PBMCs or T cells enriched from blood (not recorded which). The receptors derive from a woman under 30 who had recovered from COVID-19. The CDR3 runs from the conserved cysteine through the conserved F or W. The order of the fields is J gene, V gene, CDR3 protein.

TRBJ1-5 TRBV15 CATSTQGVGQPQHF
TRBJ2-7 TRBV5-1 CASSSTSDIYEQYF
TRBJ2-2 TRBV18 CASSRQDSGELFF
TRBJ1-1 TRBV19 CASSMDRKNTEAFF
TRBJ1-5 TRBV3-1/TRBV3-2 CASSQDGRSGGNQPQHF
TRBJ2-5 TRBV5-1 CASSFSETQYF
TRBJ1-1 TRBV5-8 CASSFEAFF
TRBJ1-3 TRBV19 CAQLQGTGNTIYF
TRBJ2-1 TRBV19 CASSIVKSAGLNNEQFF
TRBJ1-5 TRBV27 CASSGGTGSNQPQHF
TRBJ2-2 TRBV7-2 CASSPGQGRAPRTGELFF
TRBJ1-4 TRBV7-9 CASSPPGSEKLFF
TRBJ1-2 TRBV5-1 CASSPDRTHYGYTF
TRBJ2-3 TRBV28 CASSFGEGDTDTQYF
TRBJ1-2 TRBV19 CASRPLGTFYGYTF
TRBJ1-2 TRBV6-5 CASSFKPGDYGYTF
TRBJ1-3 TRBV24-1 CATSDLGDRVHTIYF
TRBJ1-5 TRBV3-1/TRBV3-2 CASSQALANQPQHF
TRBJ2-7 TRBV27 CASSSRDSPYEQYF
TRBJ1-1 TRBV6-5 CASSIMTAGPTEAFF
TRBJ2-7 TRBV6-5 CASSQGEAEQYF
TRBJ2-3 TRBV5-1 CASSTYGQGSTDTQYF
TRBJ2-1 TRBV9 CASSSGLAGHNEQFF
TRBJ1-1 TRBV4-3 CASSLEQGDTEAFF
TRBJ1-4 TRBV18 CASSPMGTTNEKLFF
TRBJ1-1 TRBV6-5 CASSNSLQGHTEAFF
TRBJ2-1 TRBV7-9 CASSFLAGGFNEQFF
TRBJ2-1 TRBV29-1 CSVVILTGSYNEQFF
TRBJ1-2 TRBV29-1 CSVSQGPTGGYTF
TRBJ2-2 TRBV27 CASSLSRHWSQGTGELFF
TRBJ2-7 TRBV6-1 CASSESGRRNEQYF
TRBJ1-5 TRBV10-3 CAISKGDQPQHF
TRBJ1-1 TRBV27 CASSLRPGQGDFWTEAFF
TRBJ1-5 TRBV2 CASSEVDRVRQPQHF
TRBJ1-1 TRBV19 CASSVGTGGTEAFF
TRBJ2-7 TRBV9 CASSVGTSGRVFLRSSYEQYF
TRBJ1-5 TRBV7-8 CASSLLVGQDNQPQHF
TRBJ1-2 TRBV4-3 CASSQTDRGDYGYTF
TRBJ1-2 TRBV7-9 CASSPTDRSYGYTF
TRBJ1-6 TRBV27 CASSLGRGGSSPLHF